This T cell receptor (beta chain) comes out of a study of cytomegalovirus exposure and HLA in healthy donors. General observations from the study: Later analysis demonstrated an association between a missense DCLRE1C variant and TCR beta V- and J-gene trimming. Researchers catalogued 160 or so TCR beta chains as cytomegalovirus-associated. There were several of the most significant clusters that appeared linked to common viral pathogens in a later analysis.

Losses at the gene ends were 4 bases for V and 9 bases for J; bases not matched to a gene: 6. Germline CDR1 reads SGHRS; CDR2 reads YFSETQ. The CDR3 runs 14 residues. PCR employed 60 Vbeta and 13 Jbeta primers. Original analysis: Later, an analysis found 75 million to 90 million unique TCR beta chains, and about 10 million of these were shared. Assay: immunoSEQ multiplex PCR; the TCRdb copy retains only in-frame clones and omits some. The V and J calls and clone size were taken over from that table, and D and trimming were inferred from the DNA. This sample carries some 200,000 clones, around nine tenths of them seen once, and the ten largest clones take around 1%. Turning to this clone: Its antigen is unknown.

The chain has TRBV5-1 and TRBJ2-1; TRBD2 aligns across 11 bases. Material: PBMCs. This clonotype originated in a woman aged 18-29 years in good health and CMV-seronegative. This chain's CDR3 is CASSPGLAVGEQFF. The CDR3 nucleotides read TGCGCCAGCAGCCCGGGACTAGCGGTGGGTGAGCAGTTCTTC.